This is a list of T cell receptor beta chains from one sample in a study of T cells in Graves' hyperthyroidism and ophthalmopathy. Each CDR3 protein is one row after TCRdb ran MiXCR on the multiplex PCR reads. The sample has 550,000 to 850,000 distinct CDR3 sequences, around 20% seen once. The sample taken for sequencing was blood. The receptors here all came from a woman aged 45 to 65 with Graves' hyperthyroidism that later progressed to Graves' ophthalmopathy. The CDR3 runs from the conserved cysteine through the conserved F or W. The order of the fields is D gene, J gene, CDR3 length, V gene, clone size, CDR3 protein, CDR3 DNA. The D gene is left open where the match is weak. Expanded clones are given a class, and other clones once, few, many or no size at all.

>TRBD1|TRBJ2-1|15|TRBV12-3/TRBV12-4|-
CASRAGTGLFNEQFF
TGTGCCAGCAGGGCCGGGACAGGGCTGTTCAATGAGCAGTTCTTC
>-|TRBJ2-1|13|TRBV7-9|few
CASRATGLDEQFF
TGTGCCAGCAGGGCTACAGGGCTGGATGAGCAGTTCTTC
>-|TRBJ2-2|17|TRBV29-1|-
CSVEVLSQGRNTGELFF
TGCAGCGTTGAAGTTCTTAGCCAGGGTAGAAACACCGGGGAGCTGTTTTTT
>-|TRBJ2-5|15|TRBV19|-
CASSIDQGGRETQYF
TGTGCCAGTAGTATAGATCAAGGGGGTCGCGAGACCCAGTACTTC
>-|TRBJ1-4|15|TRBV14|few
CASSQVSGIGEKLFF
TGTGCCAGCAGCCAAGTTTCGGGGATCGGGGAAAAACTGTTTTTT
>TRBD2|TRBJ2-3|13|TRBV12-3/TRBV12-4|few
CASRPPLADTQYF
TGTGCCAGCAGACCTCCACTAGCGGATACGCAGTATTTT
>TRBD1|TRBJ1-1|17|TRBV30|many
CAWSPWDRGVLNTEAFF
TGTGCCTGGAGTCCCTGGGACAGGGGAGTGTTAAACACTGAAGCTTTCTTT
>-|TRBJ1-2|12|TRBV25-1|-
CASRARSDGYTF
TGTGCCAGCAGGGCCAGATCCGATGGCTACACCTTC
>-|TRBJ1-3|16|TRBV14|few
CASSQDLNGAGNTIYF
TGTGCCAGCAGCCAAGATCTAAACGGGGCCGGAAACACCATATATTTT
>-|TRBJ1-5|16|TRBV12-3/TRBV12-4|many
CASSLSPRRSNQPQHF
TGTGCCAGCAGTTTAAGCCCCAGGAGGAGCAATCAGCCCCAGCATTTT
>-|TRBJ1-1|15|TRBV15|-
CATSRVGARGTEAFF
TGTGCCACCAGCAGAGTCGGGGCGCGGGGCACTGAAGCTTTCTTT
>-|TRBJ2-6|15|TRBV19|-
CAANGGASGANVLTF
TGTGCCGCAAACGGAGGGGCCTCTGGGGCCAACGTCCTGACTTTC
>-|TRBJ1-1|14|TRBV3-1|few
CASSLGLEITEAFF
TGTGCCAGCAGCTTAGGGCTGGAGATAACTGAAGCTTTCTTT
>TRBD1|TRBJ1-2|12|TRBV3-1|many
CASVSGGDGYTF
TGTGCCAGCGTTTCAGGGGGCGATGGCTACACCTTC
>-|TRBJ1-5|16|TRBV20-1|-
CSARDPGAGGNQPQHF
TGCAGTGCTAGAGATCCGGGGGCTGGGGGCAATCAGCCCCAGCATTTT
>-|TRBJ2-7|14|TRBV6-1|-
CASSFTYRRGEQYF
TGTGCCAGCAGCTTTACGTACAGGCGTGGCGAGCAGTACTTC
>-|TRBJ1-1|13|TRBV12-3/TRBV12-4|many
CASSLPPRAEAFF
TGTGCCAGCAGTTTACCGCCAAGGGCTGAAGCTTTCTTT
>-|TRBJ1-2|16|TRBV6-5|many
CASSYSPSTSNYGYTF
TGTGCCAGCAGTTACTCCCCCTCCACCTCTAACTATGGCTACACCTTC
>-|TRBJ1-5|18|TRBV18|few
CASSPQRAGRGTNQPQHF
TGTGCCAGCTCACCACAGAGAGCAGGGAGAGGAACCAATCAGCCCCAGCATTTT
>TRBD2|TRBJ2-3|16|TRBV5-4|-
CASSSPRAGGPDTQYF
TGTGCCAGCAGCTCCCCGAGGGCGGGGGGGCCAGATACGCAGTATTTT
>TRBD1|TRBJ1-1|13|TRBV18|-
CASSLGTAREAFF
TGTGCCAGCTCCCTCGGGACAGCTCGTGAAGCTTTCTTT
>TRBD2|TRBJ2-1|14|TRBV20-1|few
CSALLAGGRNEQFF
TGCAGTGCTCTCCTAGCGGGGGGGCGCAATGAGCAGTTCTTC
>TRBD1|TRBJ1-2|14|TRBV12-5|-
CASGDPGQGYGYTF
TGTGCTAGTGGGGACCCTGGACAGGGCTATGGCTACACCTTC
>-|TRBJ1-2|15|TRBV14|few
CASSQGRSRFYGYTF
TGTGCCAGCAGCCAAGGTCGGTCCAGGTTCTATGGCTACACCTTC
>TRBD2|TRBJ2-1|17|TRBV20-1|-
CSASKVTSGAFFNEQFF
TGCAGTGCTAGTAAAGTGACTAGCGGGGCATTTTTTAATGAGCAGTTCTTC
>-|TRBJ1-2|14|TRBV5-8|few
CASSFKTRNYGYTF
TGTGCCAGCAGCTTCAAAACCAGAAACTATGGCTACACCTTC
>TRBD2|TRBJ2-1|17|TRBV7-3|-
CASSFTGTSGDYNEQFF
TGTGCCAGCAGCTTTACGGGGACTAGCGGGGACTACAATGAGCAGTTCTTC
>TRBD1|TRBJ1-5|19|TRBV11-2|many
CASSLVTDRQTYSNQPQHF
TGTGCCAGCAGCTTAGTAACGGACAGGCAGACTTATAGCAATCAGCCCCAGCATTTT
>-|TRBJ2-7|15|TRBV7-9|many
CASSHASREAYEQYF
TGTGCCAGCAGCCACGCGTCCAGGGAGGCCTACGAGCAGTACTTC